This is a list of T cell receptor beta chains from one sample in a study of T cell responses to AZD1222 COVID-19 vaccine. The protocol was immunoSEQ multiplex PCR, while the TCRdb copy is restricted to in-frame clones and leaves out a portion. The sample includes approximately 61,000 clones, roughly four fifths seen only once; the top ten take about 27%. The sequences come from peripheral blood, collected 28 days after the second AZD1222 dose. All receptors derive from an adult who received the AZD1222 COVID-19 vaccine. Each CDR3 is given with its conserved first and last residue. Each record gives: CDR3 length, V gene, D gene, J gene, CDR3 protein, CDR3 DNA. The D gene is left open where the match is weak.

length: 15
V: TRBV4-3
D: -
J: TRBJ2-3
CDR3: CASSPTPISTDTQYF
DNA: TGCGCCAGCAGCCCCACCCCTATTAGCACAGATACGCAGTATTTT

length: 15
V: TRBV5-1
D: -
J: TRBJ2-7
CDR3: CASSLNRDSTYEQYF
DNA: TGCGCCAGCAGCTTAAACCGGGACTCGACCTACGAGCAGTACTTC

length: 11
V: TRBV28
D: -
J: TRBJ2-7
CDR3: CASSPHYEQYF
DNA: TGTGCCAGCAGTCCCCATTACGAGCAGTACTTC

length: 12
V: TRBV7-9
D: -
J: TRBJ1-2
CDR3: CASSSTGYGYTF
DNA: TGTGCCAGCAGCTCGACAGGATATGGCTACACCTTC

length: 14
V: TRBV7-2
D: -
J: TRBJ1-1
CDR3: CASSLDLPYTEAFF
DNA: TGTGCCAGCAGCTTAGATTTACCCTACACTGAAGCTTTCTTT

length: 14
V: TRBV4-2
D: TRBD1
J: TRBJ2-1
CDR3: CASSQDRRQGEQFF
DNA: TGTGCCAGCAGCCAAGACCGACGACAGGGCGAGCAGTTCTTC

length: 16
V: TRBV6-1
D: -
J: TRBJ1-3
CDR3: CASSAEVGASGNTIYF
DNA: TGTGCCAGCAGTGCCGAGGTAGGCGCCTCTGGAAACACCATATATTTT

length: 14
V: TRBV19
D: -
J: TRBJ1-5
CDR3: CASSMGQTGQPQHF
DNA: TGTGCCAGTAGTATGGGACAAACTGGACAGCCCCAGCATTTT

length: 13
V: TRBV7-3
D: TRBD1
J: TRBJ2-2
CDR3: CASSFTGAGELFF
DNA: TGTGCCAGCAGCTTTACAGGGGCCGGGGAGCTGTTTTTT

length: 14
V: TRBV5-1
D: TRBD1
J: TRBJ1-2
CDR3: CASSPQGVSEGYTF
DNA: TGCGCCAGCAGCCCCCAGGGGGTGTCGGAAGGCTACACCTTC

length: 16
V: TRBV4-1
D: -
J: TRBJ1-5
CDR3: CASSQVGGFGNQPQHF
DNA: TGCGCCAGCAGCCAAGTTGGGGGCTTCGGAAATCAGCCCCAGCATTTT

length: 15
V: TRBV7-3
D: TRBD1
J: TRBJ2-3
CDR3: CASSHPGDREDTQYF
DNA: TGTGCCAGCAGCCATCCCGGGGACAGGGAAGATACGCAGTATTTT

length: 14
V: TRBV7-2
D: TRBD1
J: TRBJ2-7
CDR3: CASSLGQGVYEQYF
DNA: TGTGCCAGCAGCTTAGGGCAGGGGGTCTACGAGCAGTACTTC

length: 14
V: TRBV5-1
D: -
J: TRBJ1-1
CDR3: CASSSYSKNTEAFF
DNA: TGCGCCAGCAGCTCGTACAGTAAGAACACTGAAGCTTTCTTT

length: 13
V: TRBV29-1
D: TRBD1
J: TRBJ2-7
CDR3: CSVVGQGLEEQYF
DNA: TGCAGCGTTGTAGGACAGGGGTTGGAAGAGCAGTACTTC

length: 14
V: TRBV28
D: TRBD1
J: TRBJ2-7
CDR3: CASSLHRGLYEQYF
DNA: TGTGCCAGCAGTTTACACAGGGGGTTATACGAGCAGTACTTC

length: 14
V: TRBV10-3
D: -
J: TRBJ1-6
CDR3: CASQGTGTNSPLHF
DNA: TGTGCCTCCCAAGGGACTGGGACAAATTCACCCCTCCACTTT

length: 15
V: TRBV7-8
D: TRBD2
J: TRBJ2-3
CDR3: CASTIREGYTDTQYF
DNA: TGTGCCAGCACCATCCGGGAGGGATACACAGATACGCAGTATTTT

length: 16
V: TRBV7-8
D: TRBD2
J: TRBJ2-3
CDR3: CASSERAGRTTDTQYF
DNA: TGTGCCAGCAGCGAAAGAGCGGGGAGGACCACAGATACGCAGTATTTT

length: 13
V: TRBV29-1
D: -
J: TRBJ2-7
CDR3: CSVRSGSTYEQYF
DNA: TGCAGCGTTAGAAGCGGAAGCACCTACGAGCAGTACTTC

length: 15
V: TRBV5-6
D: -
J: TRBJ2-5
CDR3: CASSSQDSLGETQYF
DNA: TGTGCCAGCAGCTCCCAGGACAGCCTCGGGGAGACCCAGTACTTC